This is a list of T cell receptor beta chains from one sample in a study of T cell responses to AZD1222 COVID-19 vaccine. Using immunoSEQ multiplex PCR, the repertoire was profiled, and TCRdb retains in-frame clones only, with some absent. Seen here are approximately 150,000 clones, roughly 89% observed once, and the top ten hold roughly 1.6%. The sample in question was peripheral blood, obtained on day 0 of AZD1222 vaccination. These receptor sequences come from an adult in good health. The CDR3 runs from the conserved cysteine through the conserved F or W. A D gene is named only where the DNA matches it firmly. Clone size is stated in some rows and not others, as once, few, many or a class when expanded.

V gene: TRBV5-6; D gene: -; clone size: -; J gene: TRBJ1-6; CDR3 DNA: TGTGCCAGCAGCTGGGACCTCAGGGATTCACCCCTCCACTTT; CDR3 protein: CASSWDLRDSPLHF
V gene: TRBV2; D gene: -; clone size: -; J gene: TRBJ1-1; CDR3 DNA: TGTGCCAGCGAGCTGGACCTGAACACTGAAGCTTTCTTT; CDR3 protein: CASELDLNTEAFF
V gene: TRBV30; D gene: -; clone size: -; J gene: TRBJ2-7; CDR3 DNA: TGTGCCTGGGACTCCGGGACGACCTACGAGCAGTACTTC; CDR3 protein: CAWDSGTTYEQYF
V gene: TRBV28; D gene: -; clone size: -; J gene: TRBJ1-1; CDR3 DNA: TGTGCCAGCAGACCTCAGACAGGTTTGAACACTGAAGCTTTCTTT; CDR3 protein: CASRPQTGLNTEAFF
V gene: TRBV7-8; D gene: TRBD1; clone size: -; J gene: TRBJ1-4; CDR3 DNA: TGTGCCAGCAGCCCCACTCGACAGGGAACTAATGAAAAACTGTTTTTT; CDR3 protein: CASSPTRQGTNEKLFF
V gene: TRBV11-2; D gene: -; clone size: -; J gene: TRBJ2-7; CDR3 DNA: TGTGCCAGCAGCCCCACGACGGGTTTCGCCTACGAGCAGTACTTC; CDR3 protein: CASSPTTGFAYEQYF
V gene: TRBV7-2; D gene: TRBD2; clone size: once; J gene: TRBJ2-3; CDR3 DNA: TGTGCCAGCAGCTTAGTGTCCCTAGCGGGGGTCACAGATACGCAGTATTTT; CDR3 protein: CASSLVSLAGVTDTQYF
V gene: TRBV4-2; D gene: TRBD2; clone size: -; J gene: TRBJ2-7; CDR3 DNA: TGTGCCAGCAGCCAAGATTTACTAGCGGGAGCGCTCGAGCAGTACTTC; CDR3 protein: CASSQDLLAGALEQYF
V gene: TRBV19; D gene: -; clone size: -; J gene: TRBJ1-3; CDR3 DNA: TGTGCCAGTAGAAGGCGGATCGACTCTGGAAACACCATATATTTT; CDR3 protein: CASRRRIDSGNTIYF
V gene: TRBV5-4; D gene: -; clone size: -; J gene: TRBJ1-1; CDR3 DNA: TGTGCCAGCAGCTTGTGGAACAGAGAGAACACTGAAGCTTTCTTT; CDR3 protein: CASSLWNRENTEAFF
V gene: TRBV5-1; D gene: -; clone size: -; J gene: TRBJ1-2; CDR3 DNA: TGCGCCAGCAGCCCGGGCCAGGACGGGGTAGGCTACACCTTC; CDR3 protein: CASSPGQDGVGYTF
V gene: TRBV19; D gene: TRBD1; clone size: -; J gene: TRBJ2-1; CDR3 DNA: TGTGCCAGTAGTATGAGGGACAGGGCCATCAATGAGCAGTTCTTC; CDR3 protein: CASSMRDRAINEQFF
V gene: TRBV19; D gene: -; clone size: -; J gene: TRBJ1-2; CDR3 DNA: TGTGCCAGTAGTATTCACAGGGCCCTGGACTATGGCTACACCTTC; CDR3 protein: CASSIHRALDYGYTF
V gene: TRBV7-2; D gene: -; clone size: -; J gene: TRBJ1-2; CDR3 DNA: TGTGCCAGCAGCTTAAAAGGGGTTTATGGCTACACCTTC; CDR3 protein: CASSLKGVYGYTF
V gene: TRBV6-5; D gene: -; clone size: -; J gene: TRBJ2-3; CDR3 DNA: TGTGCCAGCATCTCCGGGACAAGCACAGATACGCAGTATTTT; CDR3 protein: CASISGTSTDTQYF
V gene: TRBV7-9; D gene: TRBD1; clone size: -; J gene: TRBJ1-4; CDR3 DNA: TGTGCCAGCAGCCCAGGGGGGACAGATGAAAAACTGTTTTTT; CDR3 protein: CASSPGGTDEKLFF
V gene: TRBV5-1; D gene: -; clone size: -; J gene: TRBJ1-2; CDR3 DNA: TGCGCCAGCAGCTTGGGGGGGACGAAAAATAGCTACACCTTC; CDR3 protein: CASSLGGTKNSYTF
V gene: TRBV29-1; D gene: TRBD1; clone size: -; J gene: TRBJ1-2; CDR3 DNA: TGCAGCGTTCTGCCAGGGGGCAGTCATGGCTACACCTTC; CDR3 protein: CSVLPGGSHGYTF
V gene: TRBV2; D gene: -; clone size: -; J gene: TRBJ1-5; CDR3 DNA: TGTGCCAGCAGTGAAAACGTTGGCAGACTCAATCAGCCCCAGCATTTT; CDR3 protein: CASSENVGRLNQPQHF
V gene: TRBV7-9; D gene: -; clone size: -; J gene: TRBJ1-2; CDR3 DNA: TGTGCCAGCAGCTTAACCGGGCCTCATAACTATGGCTACACCTTC; CDR3 protein: CASSLTGPHNYGYTF
V gene: TRBV9; D gene: -; clone size: -; J gene: TRBJ1-6; CDR3 DNA: TGTGCCAGCAGCGTAGAGTCTTCCCAGGGTGGAAATTCACCCCTCCACTTT; CDR3 protein: CASSVESSQGGNSPLHF
V gene: TRBV30; D gene: -; clone size: -; J gene: TRBJ1-2; CDR3 DNA: TGTGCCTCCCCACTAGGACTTTTTGGCTACACCTTC; CDR3 protein: CASPLGLFGYTF
V gene: TRBV30; D gene: TRBD1; clone size: -; J gene: TRBJ2-7; CDR3 DNA: TGTGCCTGGAGTAGACAGGGCTACGAGCAGTACTTC; CDR3 protein: CAWSRQGYEQYF
V gene: TRBV9; D gene: -; clone size: -; J gene: TRBJ1-1; CDR3 DNA: TGTGCCAGCAGCGCGATGACAGAAGGTCTCAAAATGAACACTGAAGCTTTCTTT; CDR3 protein: CASSAMTEGLKMNTEAFF
V gene: TRBV30; D gene: -; clone size: -; J gene: TRBJ2-3; CDR3 DNA: TGTGCCTGGAGTAGGCAGGGAACAGATACGCAGTATTTT; CDR3 protein: CAWSRQGTDTQYF
V gene: TRBV11-2; D gene: TRBD2; clone size: -; J gene: TRBJ2-3; CDR3 DNA: TGTGCCAGCAGCTTAGGAGTTAGCGGGCAATCAGATACGCAGTATTTT; CDR3 protein: CASSLGVSGQSDTQYF
V gene: TRBV6-6; D gene: -; clone size: -; J gene: TRBJ1-2; CDR3 DNA: TGTGCCAGCAGTTACCTGGCAGGCGGCCCTAACTATGGCTACACCTTC; CDR3 protein: CASSYLAGGPNYGYTF
V gene: TRBV9; D gene: TRBD1; clone size: -; J gene: TRBJ1-3; CDR3 DNA: TGTGCCAGCAGCGTGACGACAGGGCCCCTCTCTGGAAACACCATATATTTT; CDR3 protein: CASSVTTGPLSGNTIYF
V gene: TRBV19; D gene: -; clone size: once; J gene: TRBJ2-3; CDR3 DNA: TGTGCCAGTGCCGGCGCCAACACAGATACGCAGTATTTT; CDR3 protein: CASAGANTDTQYF
V gene: TRBV4-2; D gene: TRBD2; clone size: few; J gene: TRBJ2-3; CDR3 DNA: TGTGCCAGCAGCCACGCCGGGACTAGCGGTATTGCTGGCACAGATACGCAGTATTTT; CDR3 protein: CASSHAGTSGIAGTDTQYF
V gene: TRBV5-1; D gene: TRBD2; clone size: -; J gene: TRBJ2-3; CDR3 DNA: TGCGCCAGCAGCCCAGCGGGAGGGGTCGCAGATACGCAGTATTTT; CDR3 protein: CASSPAGGVADTQYF
V gene: TRBV30; D gene: TRBD2; clone size: -; J gene: TRBJ2-2; CDR3 DNA: TGTGCCTGGACTAGCGGGGCCGGGGAGCTGTTTTTT; CDR3 protein: CAWTSGAGELFF
V gene: TRBV7-3; D gene: TRBD2; clone size: -; J gene: TRBJ2-1; CDR3 DNA: TGTGCCAGCAGTACTAGCGGGGGCCCTTTTTACAATGAGCAGTTCTTC; CDR3 protein: CASSTSGGPFYNEQFF
V gene: TRBV7-9; D gene: TRBD1; clone size: -; J gene: TRBJ1-1; CDR3 DNA: TGTGCCAGCAGGTTACAGGGGTTTCGTACTGAAGCTTTCTTT; CDR3 protein: CASRLQGFRTEAFF
V gene: TRBV7-3; D gene: TRBD1; clone size: once; J gene: TRBJ2-1; CDR3 DNA: TGTGCCAGCAGCTTAATCTCCAGGGGGCGCAATGAGCAGTTCTTC; CDR3 protein: CASSLISRGRNEQFF
V gene: TRBV4-1; D gene: TRBD2; clone size: -; J gene: TRBJ2-5; CDR3 DNA: TGCGCCAGCAGCCAAGGTAGCGGGGACTTGGAGACCCAGTACTTC; CDR3 protein: CASSQGSGDLETQYF
V gene: TRBV11-2; D gene: -; clone size: -; J gene: TRBJ2-1; CDR3 DNA: TGTGCCAGCAGCTTAGAGGCAGGAGAACAGTTCTTC; CDR3 protein: CASSLEAGEQFF
V gene: TRBV14; D gene: TRBD2; clone size: -; J gene: TRBJ2-3; CDR3 DNA: TGTGCCAGCAGCCAAGATCCTGCGGGGGGGCCAGATACGCAGTATTTT; CDR3 protein: CASSQDPAGGPDTQYF
V gene: TRBV27; D gene: -; clone size: once; J gene: TRBJ1-5; CDR3 DNA: TGTGCCAGCCACGGCCCAGGACGCAATCAGCCCCAGCATTTT; CDR3 protein: CASHGPGRNQPQHF
V gene: TRBV18; D gene: -; clone size: -; J gene: TRBJ2-4; CDR3 DNA: TGTGCCAGCTCACCCGGACCTGACATTCAGTACTTC; CDR3 protein: CASSPGPDIQYF
V gene: TRBV18; D gene: -; clone size: few; J gene: TRBJ1-2; CDR3 DNA: TGTGCCAGCTCACCCCAAACAGGGAACTATGGCTACACCTTC; CDR3 protein: CASSPQTGNYGYTF
V gene: TRBV30; D gene: -; clone size: -; J gene: TRBJ1-6; CDR3 DNA: TGTGCCTGGAGGGGAACAGGGAATTCACCCCTCCACTTT; CDR3 protein: CAWRGTGNSPLHF
V gene: TRBV6-2/TRBV6-3; D gene: -; clone size: -; J gene: TRBJ2-7; CDR3 DNA: TGTGCCAGCAGGCCTTCCCGCTCGAGGGCCTCCTACGAGCAGTACTTC; CDR3 protein: CASRPSRSRASYEQYF
V gene: TRBV7-3; D gene: TRBD1; clone size: -; J gene: TRBJ2-3; CDR3 DNA: TGTGCCAGCAGCTTAAGAGGGACAGGCTACACAGATACGCAGTATTTT; CDR3 protein: CASSLRGTGYTDTQYF
V gene: TRBV19; D gene: TRBD2; clone size: -; J gene: TRBJ2-1; CDR3 DNA: TGTGCCACCCCACTAGCGGTGTACAATGAGCAGTTCTTC; CDR3 protein: CATPLAVYNEQFF
V gene: TRBV4-3; D gene: TRBD1; clone size: -; J gene: TRBJ2-2; CDR3 DNA: TGCGCCAGCAGCCAAGAAGACAGGGCCTTGACCGGGGAGCTGTTTTTT; CDR3 protein: CASSQEDRALTGELFF
V gene: TRBV6-2/TRBV6-3; D gene: -; clone size: -; J gene: TRBJ1-2; CDR3 DNA: TGTGCCAGCAGTTCCCCCGGACATCGCTATGGCTACACCTTC; CDR3 protein: CASSSPGHRYGYTF
V gene: TRBV5-1; D gene: -; clone size: -; J gene: TRBJ2-3; CDR3 DNA: TGCGCCAGCAGCTTGGGACGGCTCACAGATACGCAGTATTTT; CDR3 protein: CASSLGRLTDTQYF
V gene: TRBV6-5; D gene: TRBD1; clone size: -; J gene: TRBJ1-3; CDR3 DNA: TGTGCCAGCAGCAAAACAGGGGGCGGCAACACCATATATTTT; CDR3 protein: CASSKTGGGNTIYF
V gene: TRBV6-5; D gene: -; clone size: -; J gene: TRBJ2-1; CDR3 DNA: TGTGCCAGCAGTTACTCGCAGCGAAATGAGCAGTTCTTC; CDR3 protein: CASSYSQRNEQFF